The rows below give T cell receptor beta chains drawn from one sample of a study of identical twins. TCRdb passed the 5' RACE reads through MiXCR, listing each CDR3 protein once. The table has under 500,000 distinct CDR3 sequences, over 11% seen once; the top ten hold approximately 0.9%. This sample was also put to use in a study of yellow fever vaccine responses in identical twins.

Input material: CD4+ T cells sorted from blood. Receptor source: a woman aged 18-30 years in good health. Each CDR3 is given without its conserved first and last residue.

J gene,V gene,CDR3 protein
TRBJ2-1,TRBV4-1,ASSQVLLAGINEQF
TRBJ1-4,TRBV7-9,ASSTGQGTNEKLF
TRBJ1-2,TRBV7-2,ASSLLTGTSYGYT
TRBJ1-2,TRBV2,ASSRQGETSGYT
TRBJ2-1,TRBV5-5,ASSLDINEQF
TRBJ2-7,TRBV5-1,ASSLEGRSSYEQY
TRBJ2-7,TRBV6-2/TRBV6-3,ASINPGLAGGYEQY
TRBJ2-5,TRBV5-4,ASSELASETQY
TRBJ2-3,TRBV7-3,ASSLFGGGIDTQY
TRBJ2-7,TRBV3-1,ASSQERQIVSYEQY
TRBJ2-7,TRBV5-1,ASSLDRGNEQY
TRBJ2-1,TRBV30,ARSTPGLAGLGLF
TRBJ2-1,TRBV7-8,ASSTVEQF
TRBJ2-2,TRBV6-5,ASSYSKSTGELF
TRBJ2-1,TRBV28,ASRPGGPLSSYNEQF
TRBJ2-3,TRBV7-9,ASSSYLTTAGADTQY
TRBJ2-2,TRBV3-1,ASSQEWAGELF